These 2 T cell receptor beta chains share one sample of origin, sequenced in a study of cytomegalovirus exposure and HLA in healthy donors (dated by TCRdb to about 2017). Library preparation used the immunoSEQ multiplex PCR assay. The multiplex PCR relied on a mix of 60 forward primers for TCR Vbeta segments and 13 reverse primers for TCR Jbeta segments. TCRdb carries this immuneACCESS record with in-frame sequences only. Its versions omit some clonotypes, under half of them owing to an unresolved V gene in the studies checked, with the rest unexplained. This sample comprises tens of thousands of clones, approximately 67% of them detected only once. The top ten clones comprise 6% to 9.5% of the sample. Sequenced input: PBMCs. Receptors were obtained from a man aged 35 to 55 in good health and CMV-seropositive.

This clone was found a few times. J is TRBJ2-7 and V is TRBV20-1, with D unclear. V gave up 0 bases and J gave up 9 bases, with 9 bases separating them. This CDR3 spans 11 amino acids. Germline CDR1 and CDR2: DFQATT and SNEGSKA (reference sequence). The CDR3 DNA follows: TGCAGTGCTAGAGATCTGGTAGCGCAGTACTTC. Protein product: CSARDLVAQYF.

The chain has TRBV6-5 and TRBJ1-5; D might be TRBD1 (6 bases). The V and J ends lost 6 bases and 6 bases respectively, with 15 bases between them. The CDR3 extends over 14 amino acids. Germline values: CDR1 MNHEY, CDR2 SVGAGI. CDR3 in amino acids: CASSLGGGSQPQHF. Written as DNA, the CDR3 is TGTGCCAGCAGCTTAGGGGGGGGAAGTCAGCCCCAGCATTTT.